Included here is one TCR beta chain sequence, with context. Deletions cut 4 bases from V and 1 base from J, with 7 bases between. The CDR3 is made up of 13 amino acids. The germline V gene encodes CDR1 KGHSH and CDR2 LQKENI. This sample is drawn from a study of blood T cell repertoires in COVID-19. Study information: Samples representing acute and convalescent COVID-19 were sourced from the United States, Italy and Spain.

In the authors' workflow: Using reference gene primer amplification, nucleated cell counts were estimated. Measured with immunoSEQ multiplex PCR; TCRdb has only the in-frame clones, and not every one. V and J calls and clone size are as listed in that table; D and trimming were resolved from the DNA. The profile covers under 250,000 clones, with roughly 84% appearing a single time and less than 2% taken by the ten largest. This TCR was recovered from a woman between 35 and 50 years old who had recovered from COVID-19. The chain employs TRBV18 and TRBJ1-1; no reliable D call. Sequencing was done on a sample of peripheral blood. In DNA, the CDR3 is TGTGCCAGCTCACACACAGAGAACACTGAAGCTTTCTTT. This translates into CASSHTENTEAFF.